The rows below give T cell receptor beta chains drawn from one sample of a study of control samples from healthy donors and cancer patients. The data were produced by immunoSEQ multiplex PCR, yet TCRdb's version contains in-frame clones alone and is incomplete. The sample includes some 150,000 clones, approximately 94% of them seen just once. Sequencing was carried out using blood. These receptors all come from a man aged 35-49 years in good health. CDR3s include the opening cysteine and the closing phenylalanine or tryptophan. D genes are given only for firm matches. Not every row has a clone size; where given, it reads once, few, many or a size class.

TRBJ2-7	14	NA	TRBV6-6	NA	CASSYYGQTYEQYF	TGTGCCAGCAGTTACTATGGACAGACCTACGAGCAGTACTTC
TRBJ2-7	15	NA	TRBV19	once	CASKAVAGSSYEQYF	TGTGCCAGTAAGGCCGTTGCGGGAAGCTCCTACGAGCAGTACTTC
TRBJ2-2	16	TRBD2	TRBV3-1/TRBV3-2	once	CASSSRTSRNTGELFF	TGTGCCAGCAGCTCCCGGACTAGCAGGAACACCGGGGAGCTGTTTTTT
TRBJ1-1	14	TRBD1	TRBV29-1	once	CSAEKGQKGTEAFF	TGCAGCGCCGAGAAGGGACAGAAGGGCACTGAAGCTTTCTTT
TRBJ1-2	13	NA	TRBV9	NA	CASSAREFEGYTF	TGTGCCAGCAGCGCCAGGGAATTTGAAGGCTACACCTTC
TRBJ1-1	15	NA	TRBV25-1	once	CASSEYLAENTEAFF	TGTGCCAGCAGTGAATATCTGGCCGAGAACACTGAAGCTTTCTTT
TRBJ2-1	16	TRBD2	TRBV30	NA	CAWTKGVGGPRNEQFF	TGTGCCTGGACCAAGGGAGTGGGAGGGCCTCGCAATGAGCAGTTCTTC
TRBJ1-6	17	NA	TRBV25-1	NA	CASSESLQATYNSPLHF	TGTGCCAGCAGTGAATCCCTCCAGGCCACTTATAATTCACCCCTCCACTTT
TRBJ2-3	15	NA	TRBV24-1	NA	CATSGVAGRTDTQYF	TGTGCCACCAGTGGGGTGGCGGGGCGCACAGATACGCAGTATTTT
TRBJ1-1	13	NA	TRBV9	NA	CASSRVAVGEAFF	TGTGCCAGCAGCCGGGTGGCCGTGGGTGAAGCTTTCTTT
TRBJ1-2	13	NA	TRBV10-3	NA	CAISEDGTYGYTF	TGTGCCATCAGTGAGGACGGGACTTATGGCTACACCTTC
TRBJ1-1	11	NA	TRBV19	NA	CASSMGSEAFF	TGTGCCAGTAGTATGGGCAGTGAAGCTTTCTTT
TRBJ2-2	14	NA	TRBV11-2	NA	CASSLVQTTGELFF	TGTGCCAGCAGCTTAGTGCAGACCACCGGGGAGCTGTTTTTT
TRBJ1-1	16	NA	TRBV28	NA	CASSSSHPILGTEAFF	TGTGCCAGCAGTTCCTCTCATCCAATACTTGGCACTGAAGCTTTCTTT
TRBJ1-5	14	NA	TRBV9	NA	CASSVGGGKQPQHF	TGTGCCAGCAGCGTGGGAGGGGGGAAGCAGCCCCAGCATTTT
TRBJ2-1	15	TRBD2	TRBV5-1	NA	CASRRGTSGSNEQFF	TGCGCCAGCAGGAGAGGGACTAGCGGGAGTAATGAGCAGTTCTTC
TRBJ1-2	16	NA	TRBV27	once	CASSRDRQTANYGYTF	TGTGCCAGCAGCCGAGACCGACAGACCGCTAACTATGGCTACACCTTC
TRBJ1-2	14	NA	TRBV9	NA	CASSVSGANYGYTF	TGTGCCAGCAGCGTATCTGGGGCGAACTATGGCTACACCTTC
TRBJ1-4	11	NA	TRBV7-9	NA	CASSAATELFF	TGTGCCAGCAGCGCCGCAACCGAACTGTTTTTT
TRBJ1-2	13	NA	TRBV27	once	CASSERGHYGYTF	TGTGCCAGCTCCGAGAGGGGACACTATGGCTACACCTTC
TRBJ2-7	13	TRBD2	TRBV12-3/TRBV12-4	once	CASSLTGGDEQYF	TGTGCCAGCAGTCTAACGGGGGGGGACGAGCAGTACTTC
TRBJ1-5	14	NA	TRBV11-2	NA	CASSLGTVNQPQHF	TGTGCCAGCAGCTTAGGGACAGTCAATCAGCCCCAGCATTTT
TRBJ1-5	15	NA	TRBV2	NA	CASSEALGKWQPQHF	TGTGCCAGCAGTGAAGCGCTCGGGAAATGGCAGCCCCAGCATTTT
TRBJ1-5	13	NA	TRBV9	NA	CASSGGSNQPQHF	TGTGCCAGCAGCGGGGGAAGCAATCAGCCCCAGCATTTT
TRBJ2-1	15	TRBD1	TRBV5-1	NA	CASSLQPGGYNEQFF	TGCGCCAGCAGCTTGCAGCCAGGGGGTTACAATGAGCAGTTCTTC
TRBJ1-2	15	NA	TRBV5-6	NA	CASSLDSNTNYGYTF	TGTGCCAGCAGCCTGGACAGCAACACTAACTATGGCTACACCTTC
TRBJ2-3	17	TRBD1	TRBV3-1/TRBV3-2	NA	CASSHSDRGKRGGTQYF	TGTGCCAGCAGCCATTCGGACAGGGGAAAGCGGGGAGGCACGCAGTATTTT
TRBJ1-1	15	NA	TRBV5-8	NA	CASSWDGRMNTEAFF	TGTGCCAGCAGCTGGGACGGAAGAATGAACACTGAAGCTTTCTTT
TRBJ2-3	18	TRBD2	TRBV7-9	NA	CASSFYTATSGKRDTQYF	TGTGCCAGCAGCTTCTACACGGCGACTAGCGGAAAGAGGGATACGCAGTATTTT
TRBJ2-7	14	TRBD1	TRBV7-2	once	CASSTSGGPYEQYF	TGTGCCAGCAGCACCTCAGGGGGCCCCTACGAGCAGTACTTC
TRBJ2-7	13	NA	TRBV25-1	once	CASSEGSVHEQYF	TGTGCCAGCAGTGAAGGTTCTGTCCACGAGCAGTACTTC
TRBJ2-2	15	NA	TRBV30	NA	CAWNANRADTGELFF	TGTGCCTGGAACGCGAACAGGGCGGACACCGGGGAGCTGTTTTTT
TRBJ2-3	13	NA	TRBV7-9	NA	CASSFRGTDTQYF	TGTGCCAGCAGCTTCCGAGGAACAGATACGCAGTATTTT
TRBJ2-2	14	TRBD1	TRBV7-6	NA	CASSHRGFTGELFF	TGTGCCAGCAGCCACAGGGGTTTTACCGGGGAGCTGTTTTTT
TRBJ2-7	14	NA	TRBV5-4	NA	CASSLPLGGAEQYF	TGTGCCAGCAGCTTACCATTGGGGGGGGCCGAGCAGTACTTC
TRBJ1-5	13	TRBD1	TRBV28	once	CASSDRANQPQHF	TGTGCCAGCAGCGACAGGGCAAATCAGCCCCAGCATTTT
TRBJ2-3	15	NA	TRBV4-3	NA	CASSPQGLVADTQYF	TGCGCCAGCAGCCCTCAGGGACTGGTGGCAGATACGCAGTATTTT
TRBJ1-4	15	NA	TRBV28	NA	CASSLEVGGDEKLFF	TGTGCCAGCAGTTTAGAGGTCGGGGGCGATGAAAAACTGTTTTTT
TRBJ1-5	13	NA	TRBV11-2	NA	CASSPRRGQPQHF	TGTGCCAGCAGCCCCCGGCGCGGGCAGCCCCAGCATTTT